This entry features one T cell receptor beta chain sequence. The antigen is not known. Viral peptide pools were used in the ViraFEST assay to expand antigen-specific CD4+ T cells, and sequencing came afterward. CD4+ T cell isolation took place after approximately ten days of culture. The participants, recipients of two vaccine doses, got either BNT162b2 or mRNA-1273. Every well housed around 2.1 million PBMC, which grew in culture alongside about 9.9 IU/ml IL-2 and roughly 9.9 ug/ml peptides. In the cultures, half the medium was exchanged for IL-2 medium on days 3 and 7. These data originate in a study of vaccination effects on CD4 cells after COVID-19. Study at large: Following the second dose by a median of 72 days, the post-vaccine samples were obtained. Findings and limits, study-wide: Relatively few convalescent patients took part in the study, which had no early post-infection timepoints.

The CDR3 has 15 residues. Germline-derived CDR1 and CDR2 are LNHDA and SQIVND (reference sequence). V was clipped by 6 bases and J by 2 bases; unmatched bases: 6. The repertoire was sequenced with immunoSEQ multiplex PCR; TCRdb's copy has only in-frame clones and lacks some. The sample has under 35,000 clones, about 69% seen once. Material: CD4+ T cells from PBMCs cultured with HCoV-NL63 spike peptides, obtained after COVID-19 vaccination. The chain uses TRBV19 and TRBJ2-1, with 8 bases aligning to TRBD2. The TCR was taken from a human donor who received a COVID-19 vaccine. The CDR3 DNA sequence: TGTGCCAGTAGATATAGCGGGATGCCCTACAATGAGCAGTTCTTC. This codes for CASRYSGMPYNEQFF.